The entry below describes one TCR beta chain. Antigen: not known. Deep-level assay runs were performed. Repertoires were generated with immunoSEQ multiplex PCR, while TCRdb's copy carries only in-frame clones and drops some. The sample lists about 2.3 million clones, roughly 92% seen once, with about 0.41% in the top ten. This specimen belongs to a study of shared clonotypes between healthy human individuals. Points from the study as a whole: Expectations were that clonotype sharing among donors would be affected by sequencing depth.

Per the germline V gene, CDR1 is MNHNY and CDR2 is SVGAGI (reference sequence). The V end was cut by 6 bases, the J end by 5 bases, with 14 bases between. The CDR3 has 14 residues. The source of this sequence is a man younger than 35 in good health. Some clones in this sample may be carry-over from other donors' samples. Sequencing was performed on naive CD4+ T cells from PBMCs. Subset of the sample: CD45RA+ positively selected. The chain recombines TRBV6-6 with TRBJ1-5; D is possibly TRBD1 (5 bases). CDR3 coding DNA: TGTGCCAGCAGGGCTGGGACCGCCTATCAGCCCCAGCATTTT. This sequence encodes CASRAGTAYQPQHF.